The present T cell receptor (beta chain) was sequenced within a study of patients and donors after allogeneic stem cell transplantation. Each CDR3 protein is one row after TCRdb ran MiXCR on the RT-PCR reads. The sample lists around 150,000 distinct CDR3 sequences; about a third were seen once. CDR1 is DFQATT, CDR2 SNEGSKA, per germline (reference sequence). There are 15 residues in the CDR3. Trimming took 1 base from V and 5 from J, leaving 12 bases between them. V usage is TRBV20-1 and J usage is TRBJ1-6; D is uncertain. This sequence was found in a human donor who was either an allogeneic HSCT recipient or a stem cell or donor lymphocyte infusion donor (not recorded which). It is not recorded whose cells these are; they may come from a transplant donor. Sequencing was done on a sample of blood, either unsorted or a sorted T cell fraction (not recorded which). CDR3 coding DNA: TGCAGTGCTAGAGTAGCCGGGAGGGATAATTCACCCCTCCACTTT. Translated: CSARVAGRDNSPLHF.